The 8 T cell receptor beta chains reported below all come from one sample, sequenced in a study of T cells in Graves' hyperthyroidism and ophthalmopathy. Authors of the study amplified TCR beta CDR3 regions from RNA transcripts. TCR CDR3 underwent first-round RT-PCR with the HTBI primer set. One entry per CDR3 protein results from TCRdb running MiXCR on the multiplex PCR reads. The sample has around 190,000 distinct CDR3 sequences; roughly a sixth are singletons. The sequencing input was blood. These receptors all stem from a woman in her 50s with Graves' hyperthyroidism.

As regards this clonotype: With a much larger clone just one base away, this may be a read error. The chain links TRBV12-3 or TRBV12-4 to TRBJ2-7; D is uncertain. CDR3 length: 14 amino acids. CDR3 in amino acids: CANSPSVVSSEQYF. The CDR3 nucleotides read TGTGCCAACAGTCCTTCGGTCGTCTCTTCCGAGCAGTACTTC.

This clonotype was counted many times. The CDR3 sequence is CSARRGHRGNLYNEQFF. CDR3 sequence (DNA): TGCAGTGCTAGAAGGGGGCACAGGGGTAATCTCTACAATGAGCAGTTCTTC. The chain uses TRBV20-1 and TRBJ2-1; 7 bases are shared with TRBD1. Germline CDR1 DFQATT, CDR2 SNEGSKA (reference sequence). CDR3 length: 17 residues. The ends lost 2 bases at V and 3 bases at J; junction bases unmatched: 13.

This clonotype was observed many times. The chain couples TRBV19 to TRBJ1-1; tentatively, D is TRBD1 (5 bases). The CDR3 covers 17 residues. Deletions cut 3 bases from V and 3 bases from J, with 20 bases between. Germline CDR1 is LNHDA and CDR2 is SQIVND (reference sequence). The CDR3 loop reads CASSIPGRPPGDTEAFF. The CDR3 nucleotides are TGTGCCAGTAGTATTCCGGGCCGGCCTCCGGGGGACACTGAAGCTTTCTTT. The full variable domain, rest sourced from reference TRBV19 and TRBJ1-1, is DGGITQSPKYLFRKEGQNVTLSCEQNLNHDAMYWYRQDPGQGLRLIYYSQIVNDFQKGDIAEGYSVSREKKESFPLTVTSAQKNPTAFYLCASSIPGRPPGDTEAFFGQGTRLTVV.

This clonotype was detected a few times. The chain combines TRBV6-1 with TRBJ1-5; D remains unclear. The germline V gene has CDR1 MNHNS and CDR2 SASEGT. Trimming cost V 8 bases and J 4 bases, with 9 bases left between them. The CDR3 loop spans 12 amino acids. The DNA for the CDR3 is TGTGCCAGCGCCCGGCCTAATCAGCCCCAGCATTTT. Protein: CASARPNQPQHF.

Ten or more counts support this clonotype. J is TRBJ1-2 and V is TRBV6-1, with D possibly being TRBD1 (5 bases). Germline assignment: CDR1 MNHNS and CDR2 SASEGT. V was pared by 7 bases and J by 2 bases, with 11 bases between. The CDR3 totals 13 residues. In DNA form, the CDR3 reads TGTGCCAGCACCAAGGGGCCCAACTATGGCTACACCTTC. Its protein product is CASTKGPNYGYTF.

This clonotype was detected many times. This rearrangement joins TRBV20-1 to TRBJ2-1; tentatively, D is TRBD2 (6 bases). Per the germline V gene, CDR1 is DFQATT and CDR2 is SNEGSKA (reference sequence). The CDR3 has 13 amino acids. Trimming removed 2 bases at V and 9 bases at J, with 14 bases between. In DNA, the CDR3 is TGCAGTGCTAGACCGACGGGCGGGGTTGAGCAGTTCTTC. Its translation is CSARPTGGVEQFF.

The chain recombines TRBV12-3 or TRBV12-4 with TRBJ1-3; no reliable D call. The CDR3 extends over 13 amino acids. The germline V and J ends were trimmed by 6 bases and 1 base, with 7 bases remaining between them. This CDR3 is CASRRASGNTIYF. The CDR3 coding sequence is TGTGCCAGCAGGAGGGCATCTGGAAACACCATATATTTT.

The CDR3 region is CASSYVLGQPQHF. CDR3 sequence (DNA): TGTGCCAGCAGTTACGTTCTGGGCCAGCCCCAGCATTTT. V usage is TRBV6-6 and J usage is TRBJ1-5; D is ambiguous. This CDR3 comprises 13 residues. Germline V lookup: CDR1 MNHNY, CDR2 SVGAGI (reference sequence). Trimming shortened V by 2 bases and J by 7 bases, and 9 bases separated the two germline ends.